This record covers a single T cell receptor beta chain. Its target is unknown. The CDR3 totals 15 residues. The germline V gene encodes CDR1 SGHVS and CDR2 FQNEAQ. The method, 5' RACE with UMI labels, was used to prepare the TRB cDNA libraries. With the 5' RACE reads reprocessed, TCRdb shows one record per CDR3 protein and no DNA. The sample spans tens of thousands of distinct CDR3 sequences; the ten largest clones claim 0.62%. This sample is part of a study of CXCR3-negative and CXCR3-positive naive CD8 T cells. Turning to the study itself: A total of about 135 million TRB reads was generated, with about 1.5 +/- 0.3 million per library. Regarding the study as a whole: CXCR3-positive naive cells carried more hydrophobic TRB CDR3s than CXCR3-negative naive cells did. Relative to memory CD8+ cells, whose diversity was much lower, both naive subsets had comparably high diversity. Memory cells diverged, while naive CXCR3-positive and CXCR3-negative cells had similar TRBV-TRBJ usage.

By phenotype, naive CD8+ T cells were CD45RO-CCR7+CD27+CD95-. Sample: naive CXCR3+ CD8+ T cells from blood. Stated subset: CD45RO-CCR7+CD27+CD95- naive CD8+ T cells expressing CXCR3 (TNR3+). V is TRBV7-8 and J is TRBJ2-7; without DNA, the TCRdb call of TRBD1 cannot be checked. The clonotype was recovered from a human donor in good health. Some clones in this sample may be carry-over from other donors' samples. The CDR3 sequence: CASSILGTGGYEQYF.